This TCR beta chain was documented in a study of molecular identifiers for immune sequencing clone quantification. Points from the study as a whole: Jurkat TCR RNA that was spiked in from one cell was reportedly detectable among 750,000 to 1,000,000 naive cells.

TCR libraries were built in bulk with a published protocol and specific TCR primers. A single record per CDR3 protein comes from TCRdb applying MiXCR to the PCR reads. The table includes fewer than 100,000 distinct CDR3 sequences, around 23% detected once. At least ten counts were recorded for this clonotype. Antigen specificity is unknown. This TCR was recovered from a human donor in good health. Some libraries in this study had Jurkat cell RNA spiked in. The sample comprised naive CD8+ T cells from blood, with Jurkat cell RNA spiked in. Subset indicated: FACS-sorted CD8+CD4-CCR7+CD45RA+ naive T cells.

The CDR3: CAWLGLAAETQYF. The CDR3 DNA is TGTGCCTGGCTTGGACTAGCGGCGGAGACCCAGTACTTC. The gene calls are TRBV30 and TRBJ2-5, with TRBD2 matching over 10 bases. Germline CDR1 and CDR2: GTSNPN and SVGIG (reference sequence). This CDR3 spans 13 amino acids. With 5 bases clipped from V and 5 bases from J, the junction kept 5 bases outside the gene matches.